This TCR beta chain is drawn from a study of spatial heterogeneity in lung cancer. Time point indicated: sample taken at primary tumor resection. Unsorted samples of tumor, nontumor lung or frozen PBMC had their whole RNA sequenced. Unique molecular identifiers tagged every individual TCR cDNA molecule. TCRdb processed the 5' RACE reads anew with MiXCR; each CDR3 protein has one entry. In the table there are some 3,300 distinct CDR3 sequences, roughly 3% of which are singletons. This CDR3 region has 14 residues. Losses at the gene ends were 2 bases for V and 8 bases for J; bases not matched to a gene: 6. In germline, CDR1 is SEHNR, CDR2 FQNEAQ (reference sequence). Relative to its sample, this clonotype is medium-sized.

This receptor was identified in a female donor with early-stage non-small cell lung cancer. Source: normal lung tissue next to the tumor, taken at surgery. The chain recombines TRBV7-9 with TRBJ1-2; 9 bases align to TRBD1. CDR3 region: CASSLSGTGIGYTF. CDR3 DNA: TGTGCCAGCAGCTTATCCGGGACAGGGATCGGCTACACCTTC. The variable domain in full, completed from reference TRBV7-9 and TRBJ1-2, reads DTGVSQNPRHKITKRGQNVTFRCDPISEHNRLYWYRQTLGQGPEFLTYFQNEAQLEKSRLLSDRFSAERPKGSFSTLEIQRTEQGDSAMYLCASSLSGTGIGYTFGSGTRLTVV.